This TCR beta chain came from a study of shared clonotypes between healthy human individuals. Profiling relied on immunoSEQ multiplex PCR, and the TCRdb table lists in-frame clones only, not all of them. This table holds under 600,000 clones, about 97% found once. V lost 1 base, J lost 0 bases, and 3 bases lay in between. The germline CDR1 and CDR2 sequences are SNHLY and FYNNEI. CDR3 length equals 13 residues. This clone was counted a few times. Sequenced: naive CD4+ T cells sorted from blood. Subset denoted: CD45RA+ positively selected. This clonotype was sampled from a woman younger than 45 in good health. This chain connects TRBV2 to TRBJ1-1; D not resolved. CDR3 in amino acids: CASSEDMNTEAFF. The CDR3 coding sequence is TGTGCCAGCAGTGAAGACATGAACACTGAAGCTTTCTTT.